The sequence of this T cell receptor (beta chain) was determined in a study of cytomegalovirus exposure and HLA in healthy donors. Germline values: CDR1 GTSNPN, CDR2 SVGIG (reference sequence). The CDR3 is 15 residues long. V dropped 5 bases and J dropped 4; count of bases not matched to a gene: 6. PCR involved 60 Vbeta and 13 Jbeta primers. Some clones are missing from TCRdb's copy, which holds only in-frame ones; the method was immunoSEQ multiplex PCR. This repertoire comprises approximately 82,000 clones; its ten largest clones make up roughly 1.5%. The clonotype originates from an older woman in good health and CMV-seronegative. Material: PBMCs. The gene calls are TRBV30 and TRBJ2-3; 13 nucleotides agree with TRBD2. The CDR3 spells CAWETGLAGADTQYF. Here the CDR3 DNA reads TGTGCCTGGGAAACCGGACTAGCGGGAGCAGATACGCAGTATTTT.